Listed below are T cell receptor beta chains from one sample, sequenced in a study of shared clonotypes between healthy human individuals. Measured with immunoSEQ multiplex PCR; TCRdb has only the in-frame clones, and not every one. The data hold hundreds of thousands of clones, with 55% to 85% observed a single time. Sample: memory CD4+ T cells sorted from blood. The source is a woman in her twenties or thirties in good health. Each CDR3 is given with its conserved first and last residue. D genes are given only for firm matches. Some rows mark clone size as missing; the rest say once, few, many or name a class of expanded clone.

j_call,d_call,clone_size,v_call,cdr3_nt,cdr3_aa
TRBJ2-6,.,.,TRBV19,TGTGCCAGTAGGGCGTCCTCTGGGGCCAACGTCCTGACTTTC,CASRASSGANVLTF
TRBJ2-7,TRBD1,.,TRBV6-1,TGTGCCAGCAGTGATGAGGGACAGGGGGCCTTTGCCTACGAGCAGTACTTC,CASSDEGQGAFAYEQYF
TRBJ2-3,.,many,TRBV2,TGTGCCAGCACCGGGGGCCCTGAAGGGGATACGCAGTATTTT,CASTGGPEGDTQYF
TRBJ2-5,.,few,TRBV6-1,TGTGCCAGCAGTTCATCAGAGACCCAGTACTTC,CASSSSETQYF
TRBJ2-3,.,.,TRBV10-3,TGTGCCATCAGCTCCCAATGGGGCACAGATACGCAGTATTTT,CAISSQWGTDTQYF
TRBJ1-2,.,.,TRBV28,TGTGCCAGCAGTTTAAGCGGAACAGGGATCTATGGCTACACCTTC,CASSLSGTGIYGYTF
TRBJ1-4,.,.,TRBV5-1,TGCGCCAGCAGCTTGGGACAGCGTACTAATGAAAAACTGTTTTTT,CASSLGQRTNEKLFF
TRBJ2-3,.,few,TRBV19,TGTGCCAGTACCACAATGGGGACAGCGGGAGATACGCAGTATTTT,CASTTMGTAGDTQYF
TRBJ1-1,.,few,TRBV15,TGTGCCACCAGCAGAGAGGGTCCGAACACTGAAGCTTTCTTT,CATSREGPNTEAFF
TRBJ2-5,.,once,TRBV6-1,TGTGCCAGCAGCGACGCGGGGCGGGAGACCCAGTACTTC,CASSDAGRETQYF
TRBJ2-5,.,.,TRBV25-1,TGTGCCAGCAGTGAAATCGGGGACCCCCCAAAAGAGACCCAGTACTTC,CASSEIGDPPKETQYF
TRBJ2-6,.,.,TRBV18,TGTGCCAGCTCACCACCCCGGTCTGGGGCCAACGTCCTGACTTTC,CASSPPRSGANVLTF
TRBJ2-4,.,.,TRBV5-5,TGTGCCAGCAGCTACCCCGGACGGGAAAACATTCAGTACTTC,CASSYPGRENIQYF
TRBJ2-1,.,.,TRBV19,TGTGCCAGTAGTATAGACAGGCTCAATGAGCAGTTCTTC,CASSIDRLNEQFF
TRBJ2-1,TRBD2,.,TRBV6-4,TGTGCCAGCAGTCGGACTAGCGGGGGAGGACATGAGCAGTTCTTC,CASSRTSGGGHEQFF
TRBJ2-5,TRBD1,.,TRBV5-1,TGCGCCAGCAGCGGCCCTGGGACAGGAGAGACCCAGTACTTC,CASSGPGTGETQYF
TRBJ2-2,.,few,TRBV28,TGTGCCGGGGGCCCGGCGGGGGCGGGCACCGGGGAGCTGTTTTTT,CAGGPAGAGTGELFF
TRBJ1-2,.,many,TRBV19,TGTGCCAGTAGTATAGATCGGCGGGGTTTAAAAGGCTACACCTTC,CASSIDRRGLKGYTF
TRBJ2-2,.,.,TRBV27,TGTGCCAGCAGTTTCACCCGCTACACCGGGGAGCTGTTTTTT,CASSFTRYTGELFF
TRBJ1-2,TRBD1,.,TRBV5-1,TGCGCCAGCAGCGCCTCCGGGACAGGCAACTATGGCTACACCTTC,CASSASGTGNYGYTF
TRBJ2-3,.,.,TRBV29-1,TGCAGCGTTGAAGATGGAACAGATTCCACAGATACGCAGTATTTT,CSVEDGTDSTDTQYF
TRBJ1-2,.,.,TRBV15,TGTGCCACCAGCAGAGAGGGACATCAATACACCTTC,CATSREGHQYTF
TRBJ2-6,TRBD1,.,TRBV5-1,TGCGCCAGCAGCCAGGCGCGACAGGGGGCAAATACCGGGGCCAACGTCCTGACTTTC,CASSQARQGANTGANVLTF
TRBJ1-4,.,.,TRBV20-1,TGCAGTGCTCCTCTTAATGAAAAACTGTTTTTT,CSAPLNEKLFF
TRBJ2-7,.,.,TRBV5-4,TGTGCCAGCAGCCCTAGGGACCCTGGTTACGAGCAGTACTTC,CASSPRDPGYEQYF
TRBJ1-5,.,.,TRBV15,TGTGCCACCAGCAACCGCCGGCACTCCGGCAGGGTTGGGCAGCCCCAGCATTTT,CATSNRRHSGRVGQPQHF
TRBJ1-5,.,.,TRBV6-1,TGTGCCAGCAATCGGGGAGTGGCGGGTGCTCAGCCCCAGCATTTT,CASNRGVAGAQPQHF
TRBJ2-1,.,.,TRBV5-1,TGCGCCAGCAGCCTCGGACTGGGCAATGAGCAGTTCTTC,CASSLGLGNEQFF
TRBJ2-7,.,.,TRBV7-9,TGTGCCACTTCCGTGGTGGCGGGCTCCTACGAGCAGTACTTC,CATSVVAGSYEQYF
TRBJ1-1,.,.,TRBV7-3,TGTGCCAGCAGCCGTCAGAGGGACACTGAAGCTTTCTTT,CASSRQRDTEAFF
TRBJ1-4,TRBD1,.,TRBV4-1,TGCGCCAGCAGCCGGGAGGACAGGGTTGAAAAACTGTTTTTT,CASSREDRVEKLFF
TRBJ2-2,.,once,TRBV27,TGTGCCAGCTGTTTTTCGGACAGAGCCACCGGGGAGCTGTTTTTT,CASCFSDRATGELFF
TRBJ2-1,.,.,TRBV28,TGTGCCAGCAGTTTCCGTGGTGAGCAGTTCTTC,CASSFRGEQFF
TRBJ2-7,.,.,TRBV5-1,TGCGCCAGCAGCTACTTCGAAAGCTCCTACGAGCAGTACTTC,CASSYFESSYEQYF
TRBJ2-7,.,.,TRBV11-2,TGTGCCAGCAGTTCGAGAGGGCGGGGCGCAGGGATATACGAGCAGTACTTC,CASSSRGRGAGIYEQYF
TRBJ2-7,TRBD2,.,TRBV4-1,TGCGCCAGCAGCCAGTCGGGACTAGCGGGAGTCGGTGAGCAGTACTTC,CASSQSGLAGVGEQYF
TRBJ2-7,TRBD2,.,TRBV6-1,TGTGCCAGCAGAGGACTAGCGGGAGGAGAGCAGTACTTC,CASRGLAGGEQYF